This T cell receptor (beta chain) was identified in a study of cytomegalovirus exposure and HLA in healthy donors. Researchers ran the PCR with 60 Vbeta and 13 Jbeta primers. Profiled with immunoSEQ multiplex PCR; TCRdb holds only in-frame clones, not every one. The sample has about 97,000 clones; around a tenth are singletons. This clone was counted a few times. The V end lost 6 bases, the J end lost 3 bases, and 12 bases lay between the germline ends. CDR1 is MDHEN and CDR2 is SYDVKM in the germline V gene. The CDR3 extends over 14 amino acids. J is TRBJ1-5 and V is TRBV28; D gene unclear. The sequenced sample consisted of PBMCs. The TCR originated in a man between 45 and 60 years old in good health and CMV-seropositive. DNA for the CDR3: TGTGCCAGCAGATACAATGGCCTCAATCAGCCCCAGCATTTT. This translates into CASRYNGLNQPQHF.